This T cell receptor beta chain was found in a study of blood T cell repertoires in COVID-19. Study background: Samples came from the United States, Italy and Spain, spanning acute and convalescent COVID-19. The analysed material was cDNA or gDNA that came from T cells, B-cell-depleted T cells, or PBMCs.

CDR3 size: 16 residues. Germline-derived CDR1 and CDR2 are SGHKS and YYEKEE (reference sequence). The V gene end was trimmed by 0 bases and the J gene end by 5 bases; junction bases not matched to a gene: 9. Original methodology: How many nucleated cells were present was estimated from reference gene primer amplification. The protocol was immunoSEQ multiplex PCR, while the TCRdb copy is restricted to in-frame clones and leaves out a portion. V, J and clone size are those of that table, while D and trimming were read from the DNA. The repertoire holds about 84,000 clones, with 90% to 95% as singletons.

The clonotype originates from a human donor with active COVID-19. The donor label of this sample is uncertain. The sample was peripheral blood. J is TRBJ2-5 and V is TRBV5-5, with 8 bases lining up with TRBD2. The CDR3 coding sequence is TGTGCCAGCAGCTTGGGGGGACTAGATTTCGGGGAGACCCAGTACTTC. Translating it yields CASSLGGLDFGETQYF.